The rows below give T cell receptor beta chains drawn from one sample of a study of metastatic and nonmetastatic thyroid tumors. TCRdb reprocessed the PCR reads via MiXCR. The sample holds around 89,000 clones, just under 15% seen once. Sequenced sample: blood. The receptor source for this set is a female donor with papillary thyroid cancer or a benign thyroid nodule (not recorded which). Some clones in this sample may be carry-over from other donors' samples. CDR3s include the opening cysteine and the closing phenylalanine or tryptophan. A D gene is named only where the DNA matches it firmly. Clone size is not always given. Where it is, it says once, few, many or a class for expanded clones.

CASSFPGALEQFF,TGCGCCAGCAGCTTTCCGGGGGCGCTTGAGCAGTTCTTC,TRBJ2-1,TRBV5-1,many,NA
CASSRGLTDTQYF,TGTGCCAGTAGCCGAGGACTGACAGATACGCAGTATTTT,TRBJ2-3,TRBV19,many,NA
CSVGRLGHGYEQYF,TGCAGCGTTGGCCGGCTGGGTCACGGGTACGAGCAGTACTTC,TRBJ2-7,TRBV29-1,many,NA
CAWSVHPGGYGYTF,TGTGCCTGGAGTGTACATCCGGGGGGATATGGCTACACCTTC,TRBJ1-2,TRBV30,NA,NA
CASSIREFRATLHF,TGTGCCAGCAGTATCAGGGAGTTTCGTGCAACCCTCCACTTC,TRBJ1-6,TRBV12-3/TRBV12-4,NA,NA
CASSLERDRVSEQYF,TGTGCCAGCAGCCTGGAGAGGGACAGGGTGTCCGAGCAGTACTTC,TRBJ2-7,TRBV16,many,TRBD1
CASSIVGGQNNQPQHF,TGTGCCAGTAGTATAGTTGGGGGCCAAAACAATCAGCCCCAGCATTTT,TRBJ1-5,TRBV19,many,NA
CASSQTGGVETQYF,TGTGCCAGCAGTCAAACAGGGGGAGTAGAGACCCAGTACTTC,TRBJ2-5,TRBV12-3/TRBV12-4,many,TRBD1
CASSQDQGTGQNSPLHF,TGCGCCAGCAGCCAAGATCAGGGGACAGGACAAAATTCACCCCTCCACTTT,TRBJ1-6,TRBV4-1,NA,TRBD1
CASNPAEGWNSPLHF,TGTGCCAGCAACCCCGCGGAAGGCTGGAATTCACCCCTCCACTTT,TRBJ1-6,TRBV4-2,NA,NA
CASSPPVSGGSYEQYF,TGTGCCAGCTCACCACCGGTTTCAGGGGGTTCCTACGAGCAGTACTTC,TRBJ2-7,TRBV18,many,TRBD1
CAWSASEGYTF,TGTGCCTGGAGTGCGTCGGAAGGCTACACCTTC,TRBJ1-2,TRBV30,many,NA
CASSPGTGATGELFF,TGTGCCAGCAGTCCCGGGACAGGGGCTACCGGGGAGCTGTTTTTT,TRBJ2-2,TRBV27,many,TRBD1
CASTRTSATSYNEQFF,TGTGCCAGCACCAGGACTAGCGCGACATCTTACAATGAGCAGTTCTTC,TRBJ2-1,TRBV6-2/TRBV6-3,many,TRBD2